The sequence of this T cell receptor beta chain was determined in a study of blood T cells in healthy people across ages. Trimming pared 0 bases from V and 11 bases from J, leaving 19 bases between. This CDR3 spans 15 amino acids. Germline CDR1 MNHEY, CDR2 SMNVEV (reference sequence). This clonotype was counted only a few times. It may be a read error: a sequence one base away is much more abundant. The use of a sample-barcoded 5' primer and a J-beta primer mix characterized a second PCR of roughly 7 to 11 cycles. TCRdb reanalysed the 5' RACE reads using MiXCR and keeps one entry per CDR3 protein. The data show around 670,000 distinct CDR3 sequences, with 25% to 35% seen just once and around a sixth held by the top ten. Donors were systemically healthy Caucasian individuals from Russia aged about 6 to 100 years.

This receptor was obtained from a woman older than 75 in good health. The sequenced sample was blood. The J gene is TRBJ2-5, the V gene TRBV27, with TRBD1 as a possible D gene (6 bases). The CDR3 nucleotides are TGTGCCAGCAGTTTATCAGCAGGGGTGATGGATGAGCAGTACTTC. Encoded protein: CASSLSAGVMDEQYF.